This record covers a single T cell receptor (beta chain). Its antigen is currently unknown. This record belongs to a study of cytomegalovirus exposure and HLA in healthy donors. Study context: An early release of data contained about 85 million unique TCRs, which came from HLA-typed donors.

PCR was performed using 60 Vbeta and 13 Jbeta primers. The repertoire was sequenced with immunoSEQ multiplex PCR; TCRdb's copy has only in-frame clones and lacks some. The table shows tens of thousands of clones, with over 70% occurring only once. Per the germline V gene, CDR1 is SNHLY and CDR2 is FYNNEI. V lost 3 bases to trimming and J lost 5 bases, with 11 bases between them. CDR3 size: 13 residues. Study-level points and caveats: Sequencing likely produced, as an artifact, a cluster of highly shared sequence variants.

This TCR was recovered from a man aged 50-59 years in good health and CMV-seropositive. Sequenced input: PBMCs. The chain links TRBV2 to TRBJ2-7; D is undetermined. Here the CDR3 DNA reads TGTGCCAGCAGTGAGGTTGTTGAGGACGAGCAGTACTTC. Protein: CASSEVVEDEQYF.